Listed here are 5 T cell receptor beta chains from one sample, sequenced in a study of blood T cell repertoires in COVID-19. The data were produced by immunoSEQ multiplex PCR, yet TCRdb's version contains in-frame clones alone and is incomplete. The sample carries approximately 290,000 clones, over 75% recorded once. Material: PBMCs or T cells enriched from blood (not recorded which). The receptor set was obtained from a woman younger than 45 who had recovered from COVID-19.

This chain connects TRBV7-8 to TRBJ1-1; D unresolved. CDR1 is SGHVS and CDR2 is FQNEAQ in the germline V gene. The germline V and J ends were trimmed by 2 bases and 2 bases, with 9 bases remaining between them. This CDR3 region has 14 residues. DNA for the CDR3: TGTGCCAGCAGCTTATTTGGTCTAAACACTGAAGCTTTCTTT. Its translation: CASSLFGLNTEAFF.

This chain connects TRBV4-1 to TRBJ2-1; TRBD2 might be the D (6 bases). Germline V gives CDR1 MGHRA, CDR2 YSYEKL. The CDR3 is 13 amino acids. Trimming took off 8 bases at V and 0 bases at J, with 8 bases between the two ends. CDR3 loop: CASGRSSYNEQFF. For the CDR3, the DNA is TGCGCCAGCGGGAGGAGCTCCTACAATGAGCAGTTCTTC.

This clone was picked up a small number of times. The chain has TRBV28 and TRBJ1-4, with a tentative D call TRBD1 (6 bases). V gave up 4 bases and J gave up 4 bases, with 13 bases separating them. CDR1 is MDHEN, CDR2 SYDVKM, per germline. The CDR3 contains 15 residues. CDR3 loop: CASSYRDNLNEKLFF. In nucleotides, the CDR3 is TGTGCCAGCAGTTATAGGGACAACCTTAATGAAAAACTGTTTTTT.

V is TRBV19 and J is TRBJ2-7, with a tentative D call TRBD2 (5 bases). Germline V CDR1 and CDR2: LNHDA, SQIVND (reference sequence). Trimming pared 5 bases from V and 0 bases from J, leaving 17 bases between. The length of the CDR3 is 16 residues. CDR3 nucleotide sequence: TGTGCCAGTAGTCCCCGGAGTTTAGGGAGCTCCTACGAGCAGTACTTC. It encodes CASSPRSLGSSYEQYF.

The gene calls are TRBV7-2 and TRBJ2-1; TRBD2 matches 11 bases. There are 16 residues in the CDR3. CDR1 SGHTA and CDR2 FQGNSA come from the germline V gene. V gave up 5 bases and J gave up 6 bases; unmatched junction bases: 9. The CDR3 reads CASSLRTSGYGNEQFF. The CDR3 nucleotides read TGTGCCAGCAGCCTCAGGACTAGCGGGTATGGCAATGAGCAGTTCTTC. The whole variable domain, filled in from reference TRBV7-2 and TRBJ2-1, reads GAGVSQSPSNKVTEKGKDVELRCDPISGHTALYWYRQSLGQGLEFLIYFQGNSAPDKSGLPSDRFSAERTGGSVSTLTIQRTQQEDSAVYLCASSLRTSGYGNEQFFGPGTRLTVL.